This TCR beta chain stems from a study of control samples from healthy donors and cancer patients. The CDR3 loop spans 14 amino acids. V was pared by 2 bases and J by 1 base, with 8 bases between. CDR1 and CDR2 from the germline V gene are LGHDT and YNNKEL (reference sequence). Using immunoSEQ multiplex PCR, the repertoire was profiled, and TCRdb retains in-frame clones only, with some absent. The top ten hold about an eighth of the sample, which has about 140,000 clones, roughly 94% seen once. This clone was counted once. The receptor comes from a man aged 40-49 years in good health. The chain employs TRBV3-1 (or the pseudogene TRBV3-2) and TRBJ1-1; D gene unclear. Sequences were obtained from blood. CDR3 region: CASSQRGQNTEAFF. Written as DNA, the CDR3 is TGTGCCAGCAGCCAACGAGGCCAGAACACTGAAGCTTTCTTT.